These T cell receptor beta chains were read from a single sample in a study of blood T cell repertoires in COVID-19. Sequencing used immunoSEQ multiplex PCR; TCRdb keeps in-frame clones, though not all of them. In the table there are about 170,000 clones, less than 80% of which are singletons. The sample comprised PBMCs or T cells enriched from blood (not recorded which). These receptors were obtained from a woman in her seventies in a cohort exposed to, infected with or recovered from COVID-19 (not recorded which). Both conserved end residues are part of each CDR3. The order of the fields is J gene, clone size, D gene, V gene, CDR3 protein, CDR3 DNA. D genes are given only for firm matches. A row's size may be missing; if present it is once, few, many or a size class.

>TRBJ1-2|.|.|TRBV19
CATFHWGRGYGYTF
TGTGCCACCTTCCACTGGGGCAGGGGATATGGCTACACCTTC
>TRBJ2-6|.|.|TRBV28
CASSGGHSGANVLTF
TGTGCCAGCAGTGGCGGTCACTCTGGGGCCAACGTCCTGACTTTC
>TRBJ2-1|.|TRBD1|TRBV29-1
CSVEEGQKFYSYNEQFF
TGCAGCGTTGAAGAGGGACAGAAATTCTACTCCTACAATGAGCAGTTCTTC
>TRBJ2-1|.|.|TRBV9
CASSSAGSPSYNEQFF
TGTGCCAGCAGCAGCGCAGGGTCGCCCTCCTACAATGAGCAGTTCTTC
>TRBJ2-7|.|TRBD2|TRBV7-8
CASSFLDGTTYEQYF
TGTGCCAGCAGCTTCCTAGACGGGACTACCTACGAGCAGTACTTC
>TRBJ2-1|.|.|TRBV28
CASAPGDSGSYNEQFF
TGTGCCAGCGCACCCGGGGACTCGGGCTCCTACAATGAGCAGTTCTTC
>TRBJ1-5|many|TRBD1|TRBV7-9
CASSFSPGQGGSNQPQHF
TGTGCCAGCAGCTTTTCCCCCGGGCAGGGGGGTAGCAATCAGCCCCAGCATTTT
>TRBJ1-6|.|.|TRBV5-1
CASSSGTYSYNSPLHF
TGCGCCAGCAGCTCGGGGACATACTCCTATAATTCACCCCTCCACTTT
>TRBJ1-1|.|TRBD1|TRBV29-1
CSVAEQGGTEAFF
TGCAGCGTTGCCGAACAGGGGGGGACTGAAGCTTTCTTT
>TRBJ1-6|.|TRBD1|TRBV18
CASSPGQANSPLHF
TGTGCCAGCTCACCTGGACAGGCCAATTCACCCCTCCACTTT
>TRBJ2-1|.|TRBD2|TRBV3-1/TRBV3-2
CASSQSGTSGNEQFF
TGTGCCAGCAGCCAATCCGGGACTAGCGGAAATGAGCAGTTCTTC
>TRBJ1-1|.|.|TRBV7-9
CASGSSTEAFF
TGTGCCAGCGGATCTAGCACTGAAGCTTTCTTT
>TRBJ2-1|.|TRBD2|TRBV24-1
CATSDPGLVVHEQFF
TGTGCCACCAGTGACCCGGGACTAGTGGTTCATGAGCAGTTCTTC
>TRBJ2-7|.|.|TRBV2
CASSQTSYEQYF
TGTGCCAGCAGTCAAACTTCCTACGAGCAGTACTTC
>TRBJ1-1|.|TRBD1|TRBV9
CASSDPGQGGSTEAFF
TGTGCCAGCAGTGATCCGGGACAGGGGGGGAGCACTGAAGCTTTCTTT
>TRBJ2-7|.|TRBD2|TRBV30
CAWSHQLRREGLGEQYF
TGTGCCTGGAGTCACCAACTTAGGCGGGAGGGCCTAGGGGAGCAGTACTTC
>TRBJ2-1|.|TRBD1|TRBV14
CASSQAGLGQGQFF
TGTGCCAGCAGCCAAGCGGGTCTGGGACAGGGCCAGTTCTTC
>TRBJ2-7|few|.|TRBV7-6
CASSPQGQGSTYEQYF
TGTGCCAGCAGCCCCCAAGGGCAGGGTAGCACCTACGAGCAGTACTTC
>TRBJ2-7|once|.|TRBV12-3/TRBV12-4
CASSFRFEQYF
TGTGCCAGCAGTTTCAGATTTGAGCAGTACTTC
>TRBJ1-6|.|.|TRBV27
CARWHSGVGSPLHF
TGTGCCAGGTGGCATTCGGGTGTGGGTTCACCCCTCCACTTT
>TRBJ2-1|.|.|TRBV11-2
CASSLDSATYNEQFF
TGTGCCAGCAGTTTGGACTCAGCCACCTACAATGAGCAGTTCTTC
>TRBJ2-1|.|TRBD2|TRBV5-6
CASSLRRLAGDNEQFF
TGTGCCAGCAGCTTGCGTCGGCTAGCGGGAGACAATGAGCAGTTCTTC
>TRBJ2-1|.|.|TRBV3-1/TRBV3-2
CASSHLGDYNEQFF
TGTGCCAGCAGCCACCTGGGAGACTACAATGAGCAGTTCTTC
>TRBJ2-3|.|TRBD2|TRBV5-1
CASSLDPSGRASDTQYF
TGCGCCAGCAGCTTGGACCCTAGCGGGAGGGCCTCAGATACGCAGTATTTT
>TRBJ2-2|once|.|TRBV10-3
CAISGIGTGELFF
TGTGCCATCAGTGGAATCGGGACCGGGGAGCTGTTTTTT
>TRBJ1-1|.|.|TRBV19
CASTLGGNTEAFF
TGTGCCAGTACCCTAGGGGGGAACACTGAAGCTTTCTTT
>TRBJ2-7|.|.|TRBV6-4
CASSDRGTDSYEQYF
TGTGCCAGCAGTGACAGGGGGACCGACTCCTACGAGCAGTACTTC
>TRBJ2-3|.|TRBD2|TRBV7-3
CASSWGLTTDTQYF
TGTGCCAGCAGCTGGGGACTAACCACAGATACGCAGTATTTT
>TRBJ2-1|.|TRBD2|TRBV27
CASSSLGPSGSYNEQFF
TGTGCCAGCAGTTCCTTGGGCCCTAGCGGGAGCTACAATGAGCAGTTCTTC
>TRBJ1-2|.|.|TRBV6-5
CASSTPRGREAGYTF
TGTGCCAGCAGTACCCCCCGAGGCAGGGAGGCTGGCTACACCTTC
>TRBJ2-7|.|.|TRBV10-3
CAISESEAAAKGPYF
TGTGCCATCAGTGAGTCCGAGGCGGCGGCGAAGGGGCCGTACTTC
>TRBJ1-5|.|.|TRBV27
CASSFSAGSNQPQHF
TGTGCCAGCAGTTTCAGTGCAGGTAGCAATCAGCCCCAGCATTTT
>TRBJ1-2|.|.|TRBV21-1
CASPGGQDDGYTF
TGTGCCAGCCCCGGGGGGCAGGACGATGGCTACACCTTC
>TRBJ1-1|.|.|TRBV27
CASSSLSQGGTEAFF
TGTGCCAGCAGTTCTCTATCCCAGGGAGGCACTGAAGCTTTCTTT
>TRBJ2-7|.|TRBD1|TRBV7-2
CASSLSRGPGYEQYF
TGTGCCAGCAGCTTATCCAGGGGGCCAGGCTACGAGCAGTACTTC
>TRBJ1-2|.|.|TRBV6-5
CASSYSQASNYGYTF
TGTGCCAGCAGTTACTCACAGGCCTCTAACTATGGCTACACCTTC
>TRBJ1-1|few|.|TRBV6-5
CASRGGGFRGTEAFF
TGTGCCAGCAGGGGGGGAGGGTTCAGAGGGACTGAAGCTTTCTTT
>TRBJ2-7|few|.|TRBV7-9
CASSPLTGSGGKSEQYF
TGTGCCAGCAGCCCCCTCACAGGGTCAGGGGGGAAGTCCGAGCAGTACTTC
>TRBJ2-1|.|TRBD2|TRBV7-2
CASSFLAGGEQFF
TGTGCCAGCAGCTTTCTAGCGGGAGGGGAGCAGTTCTTC
>TRBJ2-3|.|TRBD2|TRBV6-6
CASSWDYTDTQYF
TGTGCCAGCAGTTGGGACTACACAGATACGCAGTATTTT
>TRBJ1-2|.|.|TRBV5-1
CASTLSGTAGDYTF
TGCGCCAGCACCCTCTCCGGGACGGCGGGAGACTACACCTTC
>TRBJ1-2|.|.|TRBV6-5
CASSYGTSGGYGYTF
TGTGCCAGCAGTTACGGAACCTCAGGTGGCTATGGCTACACCTTC
>TRBJ2-3|.|.|TRBV18
CASSPLTNTDTQYF
TGTGCCAGCTCACCACTTACTAACACAGATACGCAGTATTTT